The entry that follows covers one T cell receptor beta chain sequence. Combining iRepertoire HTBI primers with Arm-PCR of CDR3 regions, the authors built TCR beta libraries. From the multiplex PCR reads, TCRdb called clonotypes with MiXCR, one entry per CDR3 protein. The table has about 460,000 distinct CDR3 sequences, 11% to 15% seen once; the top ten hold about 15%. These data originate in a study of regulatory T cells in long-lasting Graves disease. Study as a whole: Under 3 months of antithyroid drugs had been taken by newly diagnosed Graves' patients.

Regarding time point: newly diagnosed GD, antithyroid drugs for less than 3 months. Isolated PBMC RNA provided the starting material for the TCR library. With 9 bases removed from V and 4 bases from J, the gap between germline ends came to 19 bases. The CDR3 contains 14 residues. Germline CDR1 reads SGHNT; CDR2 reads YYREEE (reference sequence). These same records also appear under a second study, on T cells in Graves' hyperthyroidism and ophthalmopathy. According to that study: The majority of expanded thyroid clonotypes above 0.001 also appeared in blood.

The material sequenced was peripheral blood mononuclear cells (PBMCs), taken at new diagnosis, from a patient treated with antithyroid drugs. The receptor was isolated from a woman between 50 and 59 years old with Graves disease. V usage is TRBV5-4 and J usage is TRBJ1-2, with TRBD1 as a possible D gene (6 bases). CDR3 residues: CATLGGGSSYGYTF. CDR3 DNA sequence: TGTGCCACCTTGGGGGGGGGCTCCTCCTATGGCTACACCTTC.